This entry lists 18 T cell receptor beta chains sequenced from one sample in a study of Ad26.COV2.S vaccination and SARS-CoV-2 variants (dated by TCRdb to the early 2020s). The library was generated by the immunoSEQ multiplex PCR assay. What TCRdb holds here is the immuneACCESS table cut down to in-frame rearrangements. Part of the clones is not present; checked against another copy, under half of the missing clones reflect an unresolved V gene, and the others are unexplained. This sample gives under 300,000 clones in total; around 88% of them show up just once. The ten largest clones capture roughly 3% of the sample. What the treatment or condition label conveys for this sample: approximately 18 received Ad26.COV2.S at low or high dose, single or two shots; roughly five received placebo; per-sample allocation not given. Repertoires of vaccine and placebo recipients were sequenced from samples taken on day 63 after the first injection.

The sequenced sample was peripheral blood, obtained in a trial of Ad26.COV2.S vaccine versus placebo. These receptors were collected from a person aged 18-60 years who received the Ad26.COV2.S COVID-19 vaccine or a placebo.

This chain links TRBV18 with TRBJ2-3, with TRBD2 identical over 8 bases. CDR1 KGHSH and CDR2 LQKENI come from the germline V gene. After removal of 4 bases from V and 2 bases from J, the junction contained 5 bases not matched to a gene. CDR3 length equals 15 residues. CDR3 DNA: TGTGCCAGCTCACAAAATAGCGGGGCCACAGATACGCAGTATTTT. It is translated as CASSQNSGATDTQYF.

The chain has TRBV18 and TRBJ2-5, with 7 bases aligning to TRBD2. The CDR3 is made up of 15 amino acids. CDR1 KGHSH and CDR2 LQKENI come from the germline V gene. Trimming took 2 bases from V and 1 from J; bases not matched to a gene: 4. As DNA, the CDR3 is TGTGCCAGCTCACCAAGCCTAGCGGTCCAAGAGACCCAGTACTTC. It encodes CASSPSLAVQETQYF.

The CDR3 nucleotides read TGTGCCAGCAGCAGGACAGTGAACACTGAAGCTTTCTTT. Translating gives CASSRTVNTEAFF. J is TRBJ1-1 and V is TRBV6-2 or TRBV6-3, with D possibly being TRBD1 (6 bases). This CDR3 is 13 amino acids long. CDR1 MNHEY and CDR2 SVGEGT come from the germline V gene. The ends were cut back, 6 bases at V and 0 bases at J, with 8 bases in the middle.

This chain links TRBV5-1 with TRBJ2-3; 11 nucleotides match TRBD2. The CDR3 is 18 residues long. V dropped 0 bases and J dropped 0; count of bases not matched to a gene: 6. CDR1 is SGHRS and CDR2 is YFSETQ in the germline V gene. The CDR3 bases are TGCGCCAGCAGCTTGGCCGCGGCTAGCGGGGGGAGCACAGATACGCAGTATTTT. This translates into CASSLAAASGGSTDTQYF.

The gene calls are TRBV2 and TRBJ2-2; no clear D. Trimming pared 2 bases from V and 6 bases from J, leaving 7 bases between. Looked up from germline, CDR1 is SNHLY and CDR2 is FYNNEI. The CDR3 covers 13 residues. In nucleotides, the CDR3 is TGTGCCAGCAGTGAATACGAGGCCGGGGAGCTGTTTTTT. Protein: CASSEYEAGELFF. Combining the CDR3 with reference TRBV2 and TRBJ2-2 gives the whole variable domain EPEVTQTPSHQVTQMGQEVILRCVPISNHLYFYWYRQILGQKVEFLVSFYNNEISEKSEIFDDQFSVERPDGSNFTLKIRSTKLEDSAMYFCASSEYEAGELFFGEGSRLTVL.

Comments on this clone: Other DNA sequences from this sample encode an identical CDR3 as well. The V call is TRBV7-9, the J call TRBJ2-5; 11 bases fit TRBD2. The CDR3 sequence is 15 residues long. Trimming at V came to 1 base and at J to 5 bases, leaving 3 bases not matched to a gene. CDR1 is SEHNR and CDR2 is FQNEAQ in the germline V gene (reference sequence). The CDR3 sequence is CASSLVTSGAETQYF. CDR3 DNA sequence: TGTGCCAGCAGCTTAGTGACTAGCGGGGCTGAGACCCAGTACTTC. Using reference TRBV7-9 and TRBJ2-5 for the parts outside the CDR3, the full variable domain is DTGVSQNPRHKITKRGQNVTFRCDPISEHNRLYWYRQTLGQGPEFLTYFQNEAQLEKSRLLSDRFSAERPKGSFSTLEIQRTEQGDSAMYLCASSLVTSGAETQYFGPGTRLLVL.

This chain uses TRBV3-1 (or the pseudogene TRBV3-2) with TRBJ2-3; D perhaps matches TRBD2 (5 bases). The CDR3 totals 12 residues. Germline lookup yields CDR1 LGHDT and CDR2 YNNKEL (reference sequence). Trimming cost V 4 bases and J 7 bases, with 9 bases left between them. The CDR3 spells CASSPEGNTQYF. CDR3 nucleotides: TGTGCCAGCAGCCCAGAGGGAAATACGCAGTATTTT.

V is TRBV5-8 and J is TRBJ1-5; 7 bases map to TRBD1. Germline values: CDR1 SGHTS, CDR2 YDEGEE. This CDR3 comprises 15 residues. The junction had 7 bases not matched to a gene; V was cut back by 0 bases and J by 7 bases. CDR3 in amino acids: CASSLADRDRQPQHF. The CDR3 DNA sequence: TGTGCCAGCAGCTTGGCCGACAGGGACCGGCAGCCCCAGCATTTT.

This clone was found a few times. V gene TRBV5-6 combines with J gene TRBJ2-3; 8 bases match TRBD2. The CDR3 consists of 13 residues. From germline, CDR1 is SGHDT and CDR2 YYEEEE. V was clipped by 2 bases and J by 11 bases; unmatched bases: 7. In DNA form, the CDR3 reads TGTGCCAGCAGCTTACAAGCGGGAGCGGTGCAGTATTTT. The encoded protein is CASSLQAGAVQYF.

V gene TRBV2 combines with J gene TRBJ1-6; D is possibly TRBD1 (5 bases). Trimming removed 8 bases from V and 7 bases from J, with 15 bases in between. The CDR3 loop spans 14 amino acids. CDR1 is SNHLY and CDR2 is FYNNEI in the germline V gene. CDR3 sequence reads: CASQGLSGNSPLHF. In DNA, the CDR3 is TGTGCCAGCCAGGGCTTGTCTGGAAATTCACCCCTCCACTTT.

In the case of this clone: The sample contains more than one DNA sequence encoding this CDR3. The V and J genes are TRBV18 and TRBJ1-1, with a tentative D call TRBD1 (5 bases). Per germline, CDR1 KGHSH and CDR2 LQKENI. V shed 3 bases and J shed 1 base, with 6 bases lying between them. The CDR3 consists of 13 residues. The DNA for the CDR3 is TGTGCCAGCTCACCCCAGGGGAACACTGAAGCTTTCTTT. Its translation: CASSPQGNTEAFF.

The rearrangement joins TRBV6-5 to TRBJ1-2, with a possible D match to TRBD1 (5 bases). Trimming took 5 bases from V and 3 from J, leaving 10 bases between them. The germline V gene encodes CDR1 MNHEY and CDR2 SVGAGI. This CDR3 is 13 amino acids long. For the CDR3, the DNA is TGTGCCAGCAGTCAGGGACGGTACTATGGCTACACCTTC. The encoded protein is CASSQGRYYGYTF.

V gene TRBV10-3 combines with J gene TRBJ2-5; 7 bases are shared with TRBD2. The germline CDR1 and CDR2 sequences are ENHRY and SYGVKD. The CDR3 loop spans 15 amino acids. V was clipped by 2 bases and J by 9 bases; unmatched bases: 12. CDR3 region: CAISEGRIGGGPQYF. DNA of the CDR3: TGTGCCATCAGTGAGGGGAGAATTGGCGGGGGTCCCCAGTACTTC.

The CDR3 nucleotides read TGTGCCACCAGCAGAGCAACAGGGGGCTTCTATGGCTACACCTTC. Encoded protein: CATSRATGGFYGYTF. The chain recombines TRBV15 with TRBJ1-2, with TRBD1 identical over 9 bases. Germline lookup yields CDR1 LNHNV and CDR2 YYDKDF (reference sequence). This CDR3 has 15 residues. J gave up 4 bases and V 1 base, and 4 bases lay outside the gene matches.

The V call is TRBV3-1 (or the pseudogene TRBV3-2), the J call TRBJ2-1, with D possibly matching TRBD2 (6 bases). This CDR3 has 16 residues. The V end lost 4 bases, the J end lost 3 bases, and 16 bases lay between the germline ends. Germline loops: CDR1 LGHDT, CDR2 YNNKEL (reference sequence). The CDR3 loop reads CASSPKTSHLYNEQFF. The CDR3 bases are TGTGCCAGCAGCCCCAAGACTAGTCACCTCTACAATGAGCAGTTCTTC.

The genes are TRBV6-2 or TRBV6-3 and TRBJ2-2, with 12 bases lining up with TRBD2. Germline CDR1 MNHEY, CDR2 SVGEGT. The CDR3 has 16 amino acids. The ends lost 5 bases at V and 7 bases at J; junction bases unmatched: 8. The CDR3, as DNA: TGTGCCAGCAGTCTGAGGACTAGCGGGAACGGCGGGGAGCTGTTTTTT. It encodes CASSLRTSGNGGELFF.

CDR3 DNA sequence: TGTGCCAGCAGTCTTAGCGGGAGGGCCTTCTACAATGAGCAGTTCTTC. As protein: CASSLSGRAFYNEQFF. The V call is TRBV28, the J call TRBJ2-1; TRBD2 matches 11 bases. The CDR3 consists of 16 residues. With 5 bases clipped from V and 3 bases from J, the junction kept 6 bases outside the gene matches. Germline values: CDR1 MDHEN, CDR2 SYDVKM.

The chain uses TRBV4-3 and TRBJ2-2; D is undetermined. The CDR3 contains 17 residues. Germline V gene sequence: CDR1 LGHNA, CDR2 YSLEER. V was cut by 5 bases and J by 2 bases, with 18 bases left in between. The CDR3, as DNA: TGCGCCAGCAGCGAGTGGTACGGCCTTTCCAACACCGGGGAGCTGTTTTTT. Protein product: CASSEWYGLSNTGELFF.